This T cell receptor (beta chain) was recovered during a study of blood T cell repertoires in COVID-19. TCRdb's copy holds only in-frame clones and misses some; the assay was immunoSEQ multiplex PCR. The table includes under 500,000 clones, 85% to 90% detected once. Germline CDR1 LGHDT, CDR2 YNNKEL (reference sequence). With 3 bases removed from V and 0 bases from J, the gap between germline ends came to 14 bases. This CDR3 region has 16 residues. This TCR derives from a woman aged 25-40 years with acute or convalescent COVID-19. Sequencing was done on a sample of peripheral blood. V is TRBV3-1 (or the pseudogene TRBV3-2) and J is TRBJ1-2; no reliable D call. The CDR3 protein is CASSQDSGYSNYGYTF. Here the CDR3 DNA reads TGTGCCAGCAGCCAGGATTCAGGATATTCTAACTATGGCTACACCTTC.